Sequencing of this T cell receptor (beta chain) was carried out in a study of early T cells in non-severe SARS-CoV-2 infection. This clonotype showed up many times. MiXCR, run by TCRdb on the 5' RACE reads, gives a single entry per CDR3 protein. Among 25,000 to 30,000 distinct CDR3 sequences listed, more than 3.5% were seen once. The sequencing input was whole blood. This receptor was identified in an adult who was a healthcare worker with PCR-confirmed SARS-CoV-2 infection or an uninfected control (not recorded which).

Here the CDR3 DNA reads TGTGCCAGCAGTTTCGGGACAGGGGGATTTCAGCCCCAGCATTTT. Its translation: CASSFGTGGFQPQHF. The chain couples TRBV12-3 or TRBV12-4 to TRBJ1-5; 11 nucleotides line up with TRBD1. The CDR3 is 15 amino acids. V trimming: 3 bases; J trimming: 6 bases; junction bases outside the gene matches: 4.